The next 22 T cell receptor beta chains were all read from a single sample in a study of graft-versus-host responses after intestinal transplantation. Method: immunoSEQ multiplex PCR; TCRdb's copy keeps in-frame clones and lacks some. The table has 35,000 to 50,000 clones, roughly 92% seen once. Antigens of these TCRs are unknown. Sequenced here: unstimulated CD8+ T cells sorted from spleen or lymph node cells, sampled before transplant. The source is a human donor who was the organ donor for an intestinal transplant.

This rearrangement joins TRBV28 to TRBJ2-2, with 11 bases that match TRBD2. V lost 3 bases to trimming and J lost 6 bases; unmatched junction nucleotides: 9. CDR3 length equals 17 residues. Germline values: CDR1 MDHEN, CDR2 SYDVKM. CDR3 sequence: CASSFLTLAGAPGELFF. For the CDR3, the DNA is TGTGCCAGCAGTTTCTTAACACTAGCGGGAGCCCCCGGGGAGCTGTTTTTT. The full variable domain, in which reference TRBV28 and TRBJ2-2 provide the parts outside the CDR3, is DVKVTQSSRYLVKRTGEKVFLECVQDMDHENMFWYRQDPGLGLRLIYFSYDVKMKEKGDIPEGYSVSREKKERFSLILESASTNQTSMYLCASSFLTLAGAPGELFFGEGSRLTVL.

This clone was detected only once. The V and J genes are TRBV14 and TRBJ2-3, with D uncertain. CDR1 and CDR2 from the germline V gene are SGHDN and FVKESK. V lost 4 bases, J lost 6 bases, and 11 bases lay in between. The CDR3 runs 13 residues. The CDR3 region is CASSPYSSDTQYF. The CDR3, as DNA: TGTGCCAGCAGCCCATACTCGAGTGATACGCAGTATTTT.

This sequence joins TRBV4-1 and TRBJ2-7, with D tentatively TRBD1 (5 bases). Germline V CDR1 and CDR2: MGHRA, YSYEKL. V dropped 1 base and J dropped 9 bases, with 22 bases sitting between them. The CDR3 consists of 16 residues. The CDR3 DNA sequence: TGCGCCAGCAGCCAAGGTATGAACGGACACACTCCCGGGCAGTACTTC. It encodes CASSQGMNGHTPGQYF.

This clone was counted once. The chain employs TRBV27 and TRBJ2-7, with 8 bases lining up with TRBD1. CDR3 length equals 13 residues. Trimming removed 5 bases from V and 3 bases from J; junction bases left unmatched: 3. From germline, CDR1 is MNHEY and CDR2 SMNVEV (reference sequence). CDR3 amino acids: CASSPGQGYEQYF. Here the CDR3 DNA reads TGTGCCAGCAGTCCCGGACAGGGCTACGAGCAGTACTTC.

Turning to this clone: This sample includes further DNA sequences coding for the same CDR3. The chain uses TRBV28 and TRBJ1-5, with a weak D call TRBD1 (6 bases). Deletions cut 4 bases from V and 7 bases from J, with 14 bases between. CDR1 is MDHEN, CDR2 SYDVKM, per germline. The CDR3 has 14 amino acids. The CDR3 loop reads CASSSPQGDQPQHF. The CDR3 DNA reads TGTGCCAGCAGTTCCCCACAGGGCGACCAGCCCCAGCATTTT.

The chain links TRBV25-1 to TRBJ2-1; 12 bases are a match to TRBD2. The CDR3 is made up of 13 amino acids. V lost 9 bases and J lost 9; bases outside the gene matches: 6. CDR1 and CDR2 (germline): MGHDK, SYGVNS. The chain's CDR3 is CASRLAGEGEQFF. Written as DNA, the CDR3 is TGTGCCAGTCGACTAGCGGGAGAAGGTGAGCAGTTCTTC.

The J gene is TRBJ2-1, the V gene TRBV6-5; possibly TRBD1 or TRBD2 for D (6 bases each). The germline gives CDR1 MNHEY, CDR2 SVGAGI. The CDR3 has 11 amino acids. V lost 6 bases and J lost 12, with 12 bases in between. As DNA, the CDR3 is TGTGCCAGCAGGTCCGGGGGCGGGCAGTTCTTC. It translates to CASRSGGGQFF.

Notes on this clone: One end of the junction fails to match germline, which may point to a read error. This chain uses TRBV28 with TRBJ2-7; no reliable D call. The CDR3 runs 14 residues. Germline V gene sequence: CDR1 MDHEN, CDR2 SYDVKM. The CDR3 spells CVSSFAGVSYEQYF. Here the CDR3 DNA reads TGTGTCAGCAGTTTCGCTGGCGTCTCCTACGAGCAGTACTTC.

This chain uses TRBV19 with TRBJ1-1; 10 bases map to TRBD1. V dropped 5 bases and J dropped 7; count of bases not matched to a gene: 4. The germline gives CDR1 LNHDA, CDR2 SQIVND (reference sequence). This CDR3 comprises 13 residues. As DNA, the CDR3 is TGTGCCAGTAGTGATGACAGGGGGCTTGAAGCTTTCTTT. This translates into CASSDDRGLEAFF.

V is TRBV28 and J is TRBJ2-1, with D possibly TRBD1 on 5 matching bases. This CDR3 is 14 amino acids long. Germline V gene data show CDR1 as MDHEN and CDR2 as SYDVKM. The V end was cut by 6 bases, the J end by 0 bases, with 9 bases between. This chain's CDR3 is CASRDMSSYNEQFF. CDR3 coding DNA: TGTGCCAGCAGGGACATGAGCTCCTACAATGAGCAGTTCTTC. The full variable domain, in which reference TRBV28 and TRBJ2-1 provide the parts outside the CDR3, is DVKVTQSSRYLVKRTGEKVFLECVQDMDHENMFWYRQDPGLGLRLIYFSYDVKMKEKGDIPEGYSVSREKKERFSLILESASTNQTSMYLCASRDMSSYNEQFFGPGTRLTVL.

The V and J genes are TRBV19 and TRBJ2-7, with 8 positions matching TRBD1. CDR1 and CDR2 from the germline V gene are LNHDA and SQIVND (reference sequence). This CDR3 is built from 14 residues. With V trimmed by 5 bases and J by 5 bases, 8 bases remained unmatched. In nucleotides, the CDR3 is TGTGCCAGTAGTTTCGGGACAGGTATGCACGAGCAGTACTTC. Its translation: CASSFGTGMHEQYF.

This chain joins TRBV25-1 and TRBJ2-7; 9 bases fit TRBD1. Germline CDR1 and CDR2: MGHDK and SYGVNS. This CDR3 has 13 amino acids. J lost 6 bases, V lost 2 bases, and 2 bases had no gene match. CDR3: CASSERDRAEQYF. The CDR3 DNA follows: TGTGCCAGCAGTGAAAGGGACAGGGCCGAGCAGTACTTC.

This rearrangement joins TRBV30 to TRBJ2-3; 14 nucleotides line up with TRBD2. V was pared by 1 base and J by 14 bases, with 11 bases of the junction left unmatched. The CDR3 totals 15 residues. CDR1 and CDR2 (germline): GTSNPN, SVGIG (reference sequence). The DNA for the CDR3 is TGTGCCTGGAGTGGACTAGCGGGAGGGCCGGATTCTCGGTATTTT. Translated: CAWSGLAGGPDSRYF.

The chain uses TRBV27 and TRBJ2-1; possible D gene TRBD2, 6 bases. With 0 bases removed from V and 6 bases from J, the gap between germline ends came to 9 bases. Germline assignment: CDR1 MNHEY and CDR2 SMNVEV (reference sequence). There are 14 residues in the CDR3. CDR3 bases: TGTGCCAGCAGTTTATCTTCGGGGGTCAATGAGCAGTTCTTC. Translation: CASSLSSGVNEQFF.

In its sample, this clone was seen once. This chain joins TRBV11-2 and TRBJ2-2; no clear D. V gave up 1 base and J gave up 7 bases, with 10 bases separating them. The CDR3 loop spans 14 amino acids. CDR1 is SGHAT, CDR2 FQNNGV, per germline. The CDR3, as DNA: TGTGCCAGCAGCTTAGCCCCAATAAGCGGGGAGCTGTTTTTT. It codes for CASSLAPISGELFF.

The count of this clone is one. J is TRBJ2-6 and V is TRBV9; 8 nucleotides match TRBD2. The CDR3 is 16 residues long. Germline V gene sequence: CDR1 SGDLS, CDR2 YYNGEE. After removal of 5 bases from V and 2 bases from J, the junction contained 6 bases not matched to a gene. The CDR3 DNA reads TGTGCCAGCAGAGGCCCCGGGGGGGCTGGGGCCAACGTCCTGACTTTC. Amino acid sequence: CASRGPGGAGANVLTF. Supplemented by reference TRBV9 and TRBJ2-6, the full variable domain reads DSGVTQTPKHLITATGQRVTLRCSPRSGDLSVYWYQQSLDQGLQFLIQYYNGEERAKGNILERFSAQQFPDLHSELNLSSLELGDSALYFCASRGPGGAGANVLTFGAGSRLTVL.

The CDR3 loop reads CATSGTGTSGEQYF. The DNA of the CDR3 is TGTGCCACCAGCGGAACCGGGACATCGGGAGAGCAGTACTTC. The chain uses TRBV15 and TRBJ2-7; TRBD1 is a possible D gene (6 bases). The CDR3 is 14 residues long. Looked up from germline, CDR1 is LNHNV and CDR2 is YYDKDF (reference sequence). The V end lost 5 bases, the J end lost 7 bases, and 18 bases lay between the germline ends. Drawing the rest from reference TRBV15 and TRBJ2-7, the complete variable domain is DAMVIQNPRYQVTQFGKPVTLSCSQTLNHNVMYWYQQKSSQAPKLLFHYYDKDFNNEADTPDNFQSRRPNTSFCFLDIRSPGLGDTAMYLCATSGTGTSGEQYFGPGTRLTVT.

The rearrangement joins TRBV28 to TRBJ1-2; no definite D call. CDR3 length: 14 residues. Trimming left V 1 base short and J 2 bases short, with 8 bases between. Germline V gene data show CDR1 as MDHEN and CDR2 as SYDVKM. CDR3 loop: CASSLLNANYGYTF. CDR3 nucleotide sequence: TGTGCCAGCAGTTTATTGAACGCCAACTATGGCTACACCTTC.

This chain uses TRBV11-2 with TRBJ2-5, with 8 bases identical to TRBD2. V was pared by 0 bases and J by 1 base, with 7 bases of the junction left unmatched. The length of the CDR3 is 17 residues. Looked up from germline, CDR1 is SGHAT and CDR2 is FQNNGV. DNA for the CDR3: TGTGCCAGCAGCTTAGAGAGACTAGCGAGCTTCCAAGAGACCCAGTACTTC. Translating it yields CASSLERLASFQETQYF. Filled out from reference TRBV11-2 and TRBJ2-5, the complete variable domain reads EAGVAQSPRYKIIEKRQSVAFWCNPISGHATLYWYQQILGQGPKLLIQFQNNGVVDDSQLPKDRFSAERLKGVDSTLKIQPAKLEDSAVYLCASSLERLASFQETQYFGPGTRLLVL.

This sequence joins TRBV4-3 and TRBJ2-7; the D gene could be TRBD1 or TRBD2 (6 bases each). The CDR3 length is 15 residues. Trimming cost V 2 bases and J 3 bases, with 14 bases left between them. Germline lookup yields CDR1 LGHNA and CDR2 YSLEER. This CDR3 is CASSQWGASDYEQYF. Written as DNA, the CDR3 is TGCGCCAGCAGCCAATGGGGGGCTAGCGACTACGAGCAGTACTTC.

The gene calls are TRBV6-1 and TRBJ2-3; a possible D gene is TRBD2 (5 bases). Per the germline V gene, CDR1 is MNHNS and CDR2 is SASEGT. Trimming shortened V by 6 bases and J by 4 bases, and 20 bases separated the two germline ends. The CDR3 runs 16 residues. The CDR3 is CASSEHPGGVADTQYF. In DNA form, the CDR3 reads TGTGCCAGCAGCGAACACCCCGGAGGAGTCGCAGATACGCAGTATTTT.

The chain links TRBV5-4 to TRBJ2-1; TRBD2 aligns across 7 bases. The CDR3 sequence is 12 residues long. Germline-derived CDR1 and CDR2 are SGHNT and YYREEE (reference sequence). V lost 5 bases and J lost 9; bases outside the gene matches: 5. CDR3 DNA: TGTGCCAGCAGTGGGGGAGGGTTTGAGCAGTTCTTC. Translated: CASSGGGFEQFF.